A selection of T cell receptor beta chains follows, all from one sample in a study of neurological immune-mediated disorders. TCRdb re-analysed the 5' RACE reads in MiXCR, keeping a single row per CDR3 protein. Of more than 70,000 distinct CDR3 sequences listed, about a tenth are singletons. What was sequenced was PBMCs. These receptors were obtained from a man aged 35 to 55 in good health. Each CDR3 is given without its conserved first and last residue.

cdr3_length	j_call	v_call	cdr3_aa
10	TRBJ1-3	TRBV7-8	ASRLPGNTIY
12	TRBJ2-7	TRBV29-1	SAIREHTSYEQY
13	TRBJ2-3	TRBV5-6	ASSRKQGAGDTQY
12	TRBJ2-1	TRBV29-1	SVLTSGGYNEQF
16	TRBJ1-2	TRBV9	ASSVGDLIQGRGYGYT
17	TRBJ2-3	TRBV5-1	ASSLVRGLAGDIADTQY
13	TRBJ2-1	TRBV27	ASSLSGLGVGEQF
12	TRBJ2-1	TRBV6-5	ASKGGLSYNEQF
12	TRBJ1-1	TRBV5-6	ASSIGRGGTEAF
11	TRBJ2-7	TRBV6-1	ASSETGSYEQY
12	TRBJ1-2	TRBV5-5	ASSLTVTNYGYT
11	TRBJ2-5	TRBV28	ASSKAGEETQY
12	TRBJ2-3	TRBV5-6	ASSFYLSTDTQY
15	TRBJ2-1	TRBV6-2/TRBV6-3	ASSRSSDIYSHNEQF
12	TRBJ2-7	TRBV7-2	ASSLGTGSYEQY
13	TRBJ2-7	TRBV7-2	ASSLKPGQGHEQY
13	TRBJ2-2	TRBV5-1	ASSLDRVGSGELF
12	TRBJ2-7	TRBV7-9	ASSLGVTSYEQY
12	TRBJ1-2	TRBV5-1	ASSSEGSGYGYT
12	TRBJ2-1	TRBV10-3	ATGLAGDYNEQF
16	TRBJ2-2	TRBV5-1	ASSSMTLAGGPTWELF
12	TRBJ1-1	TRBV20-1	SASNVVLDTEAF
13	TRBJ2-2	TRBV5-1	ASSGSEGGTGELF
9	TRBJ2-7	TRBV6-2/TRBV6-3	ASSYLDEQY
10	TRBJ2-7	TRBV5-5	ASSSYPDEQY
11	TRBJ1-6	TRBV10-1	ASRLTTGSPLH
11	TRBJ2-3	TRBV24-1	ATSDSGGDTQY
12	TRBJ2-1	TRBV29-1	SVLPGTGGNEQF
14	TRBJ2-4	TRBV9	ASSPRGGAAKNIQY
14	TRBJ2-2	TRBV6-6	ASSYSIRSNTGELF
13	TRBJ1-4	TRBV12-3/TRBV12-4	ASTPYSSRNEKLF
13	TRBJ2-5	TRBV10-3	AIRGDSKLSETQY
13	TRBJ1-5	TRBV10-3	AISVGLERNQPQH
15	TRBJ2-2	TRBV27	ASSLASGLVNTGELF
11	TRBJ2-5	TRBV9	ASNRGIGETQY
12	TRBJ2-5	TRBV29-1	SAGETGLVQTQY
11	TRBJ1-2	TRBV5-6	ASDTGGGYGYT
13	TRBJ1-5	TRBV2	ASSEAEAGDQPQH
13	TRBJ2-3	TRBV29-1	SVEVPVFSTDTQY
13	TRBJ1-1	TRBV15	ATSGLGEWDTEAF